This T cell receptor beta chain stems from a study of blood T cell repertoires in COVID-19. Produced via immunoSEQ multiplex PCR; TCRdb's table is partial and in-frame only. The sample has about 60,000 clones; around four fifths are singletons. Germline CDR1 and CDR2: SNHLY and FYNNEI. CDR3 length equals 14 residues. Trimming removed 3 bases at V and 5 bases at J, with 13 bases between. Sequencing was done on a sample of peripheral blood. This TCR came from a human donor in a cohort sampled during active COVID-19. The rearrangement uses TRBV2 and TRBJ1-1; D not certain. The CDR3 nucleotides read TGTGCCAGCAGTGACATCCCTACGGGAACTGAAGCTTTCTTT. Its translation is CASSDIPTGTEAFF.